This T cell receptor beta chain was identified in a study of Graves' ophthalmopathy and Graves' hyperthyroidism. Study-level background: Peripheral blood was gathered at first diagnosis, ahead of any treatment whatsoever.

Moderate-to-severe activity, CAS ≥3, NOSPECS ≥4 and duration under 3 months were recorded for donors with ophthalmopathy. Uncontrolled infections, pregnancy, lactation or other autoimmune diseases led to patient exclusion. This clonotype was seen once. A much larger clone differs by one base, so this may be a read error. RNA transcripts served as template for amplifying TCR beta CDR3 sequences. HTBI primers served in a first-round RT-PCR, which a second-round multiplex PCR followed. Each CDR3 protein is one row after TCRdb ran MiXCR on the multiplex PCR reads. Seen here are 500,000 to 800,000 distinct CDR3 sequences, over 40% observed once, and the top ten hold roughly 3.5%. Material: peripheral blood. This clonotype was sampled from an adult man with Graves' ophthalmopathy.

The CDR3 loop is CASTMFAAPTGELFF. CDR3 DNA: TGTGCCAGTACCATGTTCGCGGCACCCACCGGGGAGCTGTTTTTT. The genes are TRBV19 and TRBJ2-2; D remains ambiguous. The CDR3 length is 15 residues. V dropped 7 bases and J dropped 4 bases, with 16 bases sitting between them. The germline gives CDR1 LNHDA, CDR2 SQIVND (reference sequence).